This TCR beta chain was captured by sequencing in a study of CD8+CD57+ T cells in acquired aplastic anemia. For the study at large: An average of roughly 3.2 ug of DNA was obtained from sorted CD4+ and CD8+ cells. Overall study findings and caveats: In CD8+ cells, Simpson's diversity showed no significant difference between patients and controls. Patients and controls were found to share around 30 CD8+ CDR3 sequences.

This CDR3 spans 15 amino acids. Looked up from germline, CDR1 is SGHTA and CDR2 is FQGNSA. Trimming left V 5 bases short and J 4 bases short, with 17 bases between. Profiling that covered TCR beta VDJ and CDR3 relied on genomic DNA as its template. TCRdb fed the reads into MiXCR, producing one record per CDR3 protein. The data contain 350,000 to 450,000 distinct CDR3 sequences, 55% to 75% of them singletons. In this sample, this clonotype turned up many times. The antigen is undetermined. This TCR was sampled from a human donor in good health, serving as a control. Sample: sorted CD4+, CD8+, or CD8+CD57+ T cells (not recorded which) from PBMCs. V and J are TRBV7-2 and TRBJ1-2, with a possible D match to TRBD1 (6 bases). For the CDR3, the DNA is TGTGCCAGCAGCCCCCAGCAGGGGCGAATCTATGGCTACACCTTC. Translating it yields CASSPQQGRIYGYTF.